This TCR beta chain was recorded in a study of blood T cell repertoires in COVID-19. Overall study: The samples span acute and convalescent COVID-19 from the United States, Italy and Spain.

As handled by the study authors: Amplification of reference gene primers was used by the study to estimate nucleated cell counts. Profiled with immunoSEQ multiplex PCR; TCRdb holds only in-frame clones, not every one. V, J and clone size are those of that table, while D and trimming were read from the DNA. The profile covers 650,000 to 800,000 clones, with 85% to 90% appearing a single time and under 0.3% taken by the ten largest. The germline V gene has CDR1 MGHRA and CDR2 YSYEKL. The CDR3 runs 16 residues. V dropped 1 base and J dropped 5 bases, with 17 bases sitting between them. This clone was detected only once.

The V and J genes are TRBV4-1 and TRBJ2-5, with D possibly being TRBD2 (7 bases). The TCR sequence derives from a woman under 30 with acute or convalescent COVID-19. Source material: peripheral blood. CDR3 bases: TGCGCCAGCAGCCAAGCGGGGGGCCGTCTCCAGGAGACCCAGTACTTC. Protein: CASSQAGGRLQETQYF.